This T cell receptor beta chain is from a study of T cell repertoires in cytomegalovirus infection (dated by TCRdb to about 2019). Background for the entire study: The peptide stimulations were aimed at well-studied HLA-B-restricted epitopes as well as recently identified HLA-C-restricted CMV epitopes, whose presentation resists viral immunomodulation. The HLA type of each donor mattered for the analysis, because public TCR beta signatures pointed to carriage of CMV infection along with the matching HLA type.

This sample's treatment or condition label indicates: in vitro stimulation with specific CMV peptide epitopes to enrich CMV-specific T cells. In the germline V gene, CDR1 corresponds to MNHEY and CDR2 to SVGEGT. Unmatched junction bases come to 10, with V trimmed by 2 bases and J by 2 bases. Taken from cysteine to phenylalanine, the CDR3 has 17 residues. CDR3 DNA is the only sequence kept; it has 51 bases, read in frame from the first base. The research as a whole found: Carriers of CMV infection plus the relevant HLA type were discriminated by the cumulative frequency of public TCR beta family members in the study cohort and in an independent roughly 370-donor cohort. In the ex vivo response, HLA-C-restricted CMV-specific TCR beta clonotypes were dominant, and in two of eight donors the single most frequent clonotype came from this HLA-C-restricted group.

As for this clonotype: Its binding antigen is unknown. The input lacks base qualities; no much larger clone sits a single base away.

The sequencer listed for this sample is Illumina HiSeq 1500. TCRdb applied fastp at Q25 and MiXCR to the public reads, then kept only in-frame beta chains. Every CDR3 protein is listed once, alongside the most common genes and DNA of its rows. The sample has approximately 350,000 distinct CDR3 sequences on record, roughly a third of them singletons. The ten top clones hold roughly 13% of the sample. The chain employs TRBV6-2 or TRBV6-3 and TRBJ1-1; 8 middle bases align to TRBD1. The receptor was derived from a human donor in good health (CMV status not recorded). Some clones in this sample may be carry-over from other donors' samples. The material was cultured PBMCs, obtained from culture after CMV antigen stimulation. The bases are TGTGCCAGCAGTTACGACAGGGGAGGCCTTCGTAACACTGAAGCTTTCTTT. This encodes CASSYDRGGLRNTEAFF.